The 4 T cell receptor beta chains below all came from one sample that was sequenced in a study of control samples from healthy donors and cancer patients. Here immunoSEQ multiplex PCR was the method, and the copy in TCRdb shows in-frame clones only, minus some. Of 25,000 or so clones listed, 70% to 90% are singletons. The sample was PBMCs. Receptor source: an older woman with head and neck cancer.

This CDR3 reads CAWGASDEQYF. The CDR3 nucleotides are TGTGCCTGGGGGGCGAGTGACGAGCAGTACTTC. The chain couples TRBV30 to TRBJ2-7; a weak D match, TRBD1 (5 bases). Germline values: CDR1 GTSNPN, CDR2 SVGIG (reference sequence). The ends were cut back, 5 bases at V and 5 bases at J, with 10 bases in the middle. The CDR3 consists of 11 residues.

V usage is TRBV27 and J usage is TRBJ1-5; 7 nucleotides align to TRBD1. V lost 5 bases and J lost 4; bases outside the gene matches: 8. Germline V lookup: CDR1 MNHEY, CDR2 SMNVEV (reference sequence). The CDR3 runs 15 residues. The CDR3 sequence: CASSPVTGRNQPQHF. CDR3 DNA sequence: TGTGCCAGCAGTCCCGTGACAGGGCGGAATCAGCCCCAGCATTTT.

The CDR3: CASSSDNQFYEQYF. CDR3 in DNA: TGTGCCAGCAGTTCGGACAACCAATTCTACGAGCAGTACTTC. V and J are TRBV5-8 and TRBJ2-7; maybe TRBD1 (5 bases). Per germline, CDR1 SGHTS and CDR2 YDEGEE. CDR3 size: 14 residues. V dropped 5 bases and J dropped 3 bases, with 15 bases sitting between them.

This clone occurred a few times. The V and J genes are TRBV7-2 and TRBJ1-2; D not resolved. Germline V CDR1 and CDR2: SGHTA, FQGNSA. The CDR3 is made up of 14 amino acids. The V and J ends lost 2 bases and 2 bases respectively, with 9 bases between them. Here the CDR3 reads CASSLLGVNYGYTF. CDR3 DNA: TGTGCCAGCAGCTTACTCGGCGTCAACTATGGCTACACCTTC.